One sample yielded the 8 T cell receptor beta chains listed below, sequenced in a study of CD8+ T cells in alopecia areata. The treatment: oral pan-JAK inhibitor, 5-10 mg twice daily. cDNA serving as the sequencing template came from extracted, reverse transcribed RNA. Clones were read by immunoSEQ multiplex PCR, and TCRdb kept only the in-frame ones, dropping some. The sample shows about 140,000 clones, around 87% of them seen only once. The source material was CD8+ T cells sorted from blood, sampled at week 4, from a patient treated with tofacitinib. All receptors derive from a human donor with alopecia areata.

This clone was observed a single time. This sequence joins TRBV27 and TRBJ2-1, with 8 bases matching TRBD2. The CDR3 extends over 12 amino acids. Germline CDR1 is MNHEY and CDR2 is SMNVEV (reference sequence). V dropped 7 bases and J dropped 8; count of bases not matched to a gene: 4. CDR3 sequence: CASTPGGHEQFF. DNA for the CDR3: TGTGCCAGCACCCCGGGGGGGCATGAGCAGTTCTTC.

The chain recombines TRBV5-6 with TRBJ2-2; D is ambiguous. Germline V CDR1 and CDR2: SGHDT, YYEEEE. The CDR3 consists of 14 residues. The V end lost 1 base, the J end lost 3 bases, and 7 bases lay between the germline ends. The CDR3, as DNA: TGTGCCAGCAGCTTGAGTAGCTACACCGGGGAGCTGTTTTTT. This encodes CASSLSSYTGELFF. Filled out from reference TRBV5-6 and TRBJ2-2, the complete variable domain reads DAGVTQSPTHLIKTRGQQVTLRCSPKSGHDTVSWYQQALGQGPQFIFQYYEEEERQRGNFPDRFSGHQFPNYSSELNVNALLLGDSALYLCASSLSSYTGELFFGEGSRLTVL.

The chain links TRBV14 to TRBJ2-7; D unclear. CDR1 and CDR2 from the germline V gene are SGHDN and FVKESK. This CDR3 is 15 amino acids long. V was cut by 0 bases and J by 0 bases, with 9 bases left in between. The CDR3 coding sequence is TGTGCCAGCAGCCAAGATGGCGGCAGCTCCTACGAGCAGTACTTC. Translating gives CASSQDGGSSYEQYF. Based on the CDR3 plus reference TRBV14 and TRBJ2-7, the full variable domain is EAGVTQFPSHSVIEKGQTVTLRCDPISGHDNLYWYRRVMGKEIKFLLHFVKESKQDESGMPNNRFLAERTGGTYSTLKVQPAELEDSGVYFCASSQDGGSSYEQYFGPGTRLTVT.

The chain combines TRBV11-2 with TRBJ2-5, with 7 bases identical to TRBD1. The CDR3 is 13 residues long. CDR1 is SGHAT, CDR2 FQNNGV, per germline. After removal of 1 base from V and 7 bases from J, the junction contained 3 bases not matched to a gene. DNA of the CDR3: TGTGCCAGCAGCTTAGGACAGGGTTCGACCCAGTACTTC. It specifies CASSLGQGSTQYF.

This clone has a single count. This rearrangement joins TRBV15 to TRBJ2-7; D possibly corresponds to TRBD2 (5 bases). The V gene lost 2 bases and the J gene lost 6 bases, with 8 bases spanning the gap. CDR3 length equals 12 residues. The germline V gene encodes CDR1 LNHNV and CDR2 YYDKDF (reference sequence). CDR3 DNA sequence: TGTGCCACCAGCAGACCGGGAAGCGAGCAGTACTTC. Amino acid sequence: CATSRPGSEQYF.

The sample holds one count of this clone. This chain connects TRBV25-1 to TRBJ2-1, with TRBD2 matching 7 bases. Germline V gene sequence: CDR1 MGHDK, CDR2 SYGVNS. V lost 3 bases and J lost 7; bases outside the gene matches: 9. The CDR3 contains 15 residues. CDR3 sequence reads: CASSDRRENRNEQFF. For the CDR3, the DNA is TGTGCCAGCAGTGATAGGCGGGAGAACCGGAATGAGCAGTTCTTC.

V is TRBV5-1 and J is TRBJ2-1; the match to TRBD2 covers 10 bases. The CDR3 is 14 residues long. V shed 4 bases, J shed 7 bases, and the junction held 5 bases outside the gene matches. CDR1 is SGHRS and CDR2 is YFSETQ in the germline V gene. The CDR3 DNA is TGCGCCAGCAGCCGCGGGACTAGCGTGAATGAGCAGTTCTTC. Translation: CASSRGTSVNEQFF.

This chain uses TRBV5-4 with TRBJ2-7; TRBD1 agrees at 7 bases. Trimming at V came to 5 bases and at J to 3 bases, leaving 8 bases not matched to a gene. This CDR3 region has 14 residues. CDR1 and CDR2 (germline): SGHNT, YYREEE (reference sequence). CDR3 DNA: TGTGCCAGCAGGCCGGACAGGCGGGTCTACGAGCAGTACTTC. Its protein product is CASRPDRRVYEQYF. The full variable domain, rest sourced from reference TRBV5-4 and TRBJ2-7, is ETGVTQSPTHLIKTRGQQVTLRCSSQSGHNTVSWYQQALGQGPQFIFQYYREEENGRGNFPPRFSGLQFPNYSSELNVNALELDDSALYLCASRPDRRVYEQYFGPGTRLTVT.